What follows is one TCR beta chain and its context. TCRdb's copy holds only in-frame clones and misses some; the assay was immunoSEQ multiplex PCR. The table includes 190,000 or so clones, roughly three quarters detected once. The germline CDR1 and CDR2 sequences are SGHTA and FQGNSA. V was trimmed by 1 base and J by 8 bases, leaving 7 bases between them. The CDR3 contains 12 residues. The data belong to a study of blood T cell repertoires in COVID-19. Study summary: PBMCs, B-cell-depleted T cells, or T cells were the source of the cDNA or gDNA that made up the material.

Sequencing input: peripheral blood. The source of this sequence is a woman older than 75 with COVID-19, enrolled during active disease. The chain employs TRBV7-2 and TRBJ2-3; D is ambiguous. In DNA form, the CDR3 reads TGTGCCAGCAGCTTAGAAGGAGCTACGCAGTATTTT. It specifies CASSLEGATQYF.